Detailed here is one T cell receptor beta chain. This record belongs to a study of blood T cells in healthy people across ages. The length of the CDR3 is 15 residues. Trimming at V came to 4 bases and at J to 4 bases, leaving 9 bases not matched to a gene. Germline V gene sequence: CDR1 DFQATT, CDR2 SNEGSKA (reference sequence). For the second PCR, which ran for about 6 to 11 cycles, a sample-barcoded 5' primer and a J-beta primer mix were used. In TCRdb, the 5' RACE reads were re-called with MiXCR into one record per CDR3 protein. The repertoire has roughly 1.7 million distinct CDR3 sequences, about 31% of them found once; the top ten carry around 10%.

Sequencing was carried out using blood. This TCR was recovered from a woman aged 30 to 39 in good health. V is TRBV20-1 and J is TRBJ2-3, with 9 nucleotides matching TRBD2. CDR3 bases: TGCAGTGCTACAGGACTAGCGAGGGACGCAGATACGCAGTATTTT. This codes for CSATGLARDADTQYF.